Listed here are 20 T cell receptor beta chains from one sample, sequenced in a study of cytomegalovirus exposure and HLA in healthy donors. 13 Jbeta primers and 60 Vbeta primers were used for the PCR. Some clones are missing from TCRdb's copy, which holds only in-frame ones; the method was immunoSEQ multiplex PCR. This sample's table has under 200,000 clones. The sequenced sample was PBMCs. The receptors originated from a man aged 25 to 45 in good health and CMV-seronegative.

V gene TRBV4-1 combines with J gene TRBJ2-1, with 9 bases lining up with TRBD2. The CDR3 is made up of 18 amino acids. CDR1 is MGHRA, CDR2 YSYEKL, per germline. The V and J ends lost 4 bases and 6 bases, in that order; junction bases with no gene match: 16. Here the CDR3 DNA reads TGCGCCAGCAGCCCCCTATGGGTGCGGGAGGGCCTTCGCAATGAGCAGTTCTTC. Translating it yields CASSPLWVREGLRNEQFF.

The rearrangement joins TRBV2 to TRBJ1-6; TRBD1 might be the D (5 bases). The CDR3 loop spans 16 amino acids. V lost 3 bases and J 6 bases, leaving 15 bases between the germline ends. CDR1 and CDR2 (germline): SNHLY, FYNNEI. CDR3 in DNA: TGTGCCAGCAGTGACGGCATAAGGGGCCTTAATTCACCCCTCCACTTT. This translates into CASSDGIRGLNSPLHF.

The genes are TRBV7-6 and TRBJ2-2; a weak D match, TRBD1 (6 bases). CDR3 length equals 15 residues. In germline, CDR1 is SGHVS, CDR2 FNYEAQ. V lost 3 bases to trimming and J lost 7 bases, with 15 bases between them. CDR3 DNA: TGTGCCAGCAGCTTCAACAGGGACCCTTTCGGGGAGCTGTTTTTT. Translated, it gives CASSFNRDPFGELFF.

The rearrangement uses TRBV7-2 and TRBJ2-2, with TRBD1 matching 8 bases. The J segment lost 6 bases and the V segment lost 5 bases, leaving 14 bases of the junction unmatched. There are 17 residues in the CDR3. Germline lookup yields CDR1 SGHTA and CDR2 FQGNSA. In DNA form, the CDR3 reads TGTGCCAGCAGCGGAAACTCCCGACAGGGGTCGGCCGGGGAGCTGTTTTTT. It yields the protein CASSGNSRQGSAGELFF. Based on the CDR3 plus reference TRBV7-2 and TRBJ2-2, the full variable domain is GAGVSQSPSNKVTEKGKDVELRCDPISGHTALYWYRQSLGQGLEFLIYFQGNSAPDKSGLPSDRFSAERTGGSVSTLTIQRTQQEDSAVYLCASSGNSRQGSAGELFFGEGSRLTVL.

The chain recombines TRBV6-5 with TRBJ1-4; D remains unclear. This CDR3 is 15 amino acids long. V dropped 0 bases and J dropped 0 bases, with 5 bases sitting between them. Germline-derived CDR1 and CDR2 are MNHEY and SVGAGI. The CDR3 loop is CASSYSQTTNEKLFF. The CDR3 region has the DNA TGTGCCAGCAGTTACTCCCAGACAACTAATGAAAAACTGTTTTTT.

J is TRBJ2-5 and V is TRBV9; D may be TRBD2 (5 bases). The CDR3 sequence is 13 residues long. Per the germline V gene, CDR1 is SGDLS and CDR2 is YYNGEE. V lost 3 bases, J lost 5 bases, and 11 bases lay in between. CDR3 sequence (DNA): TGTGCCAGCAGCGAGAGCGGACCGGAGACCCAGTACTTC. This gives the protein CASSESGPETQYF.

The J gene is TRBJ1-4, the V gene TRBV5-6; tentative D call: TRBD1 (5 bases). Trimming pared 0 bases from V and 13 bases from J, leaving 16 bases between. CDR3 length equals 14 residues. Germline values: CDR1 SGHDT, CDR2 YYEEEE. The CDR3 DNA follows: TGTGCCAGCAGCTTGGTAGGGGACTCTAGAAGACTGTTTTTT. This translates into CASSLVGDSRRLFF.

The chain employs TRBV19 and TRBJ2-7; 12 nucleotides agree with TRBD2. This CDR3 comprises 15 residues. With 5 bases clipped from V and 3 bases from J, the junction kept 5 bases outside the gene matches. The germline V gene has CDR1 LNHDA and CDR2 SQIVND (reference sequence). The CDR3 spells CASSFGLAGHYEQYF. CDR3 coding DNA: TGTGCCAGTAGTTTCGGACTAGCGGGGCACTACGAGCAGTACTTC.

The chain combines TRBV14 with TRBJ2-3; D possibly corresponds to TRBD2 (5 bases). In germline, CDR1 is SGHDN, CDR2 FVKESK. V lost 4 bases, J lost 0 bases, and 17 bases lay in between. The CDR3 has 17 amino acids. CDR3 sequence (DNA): TGTGCCAGCAGCCGGACCGGCGGGCTTACTAGCACAGATACGCAGTATTTT. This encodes CASSRTGGLTSTDTQYF.

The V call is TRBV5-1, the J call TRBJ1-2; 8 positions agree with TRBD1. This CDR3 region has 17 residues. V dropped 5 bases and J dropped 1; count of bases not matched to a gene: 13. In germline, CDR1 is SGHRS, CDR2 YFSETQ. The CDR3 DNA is TGCGCCAGCAGTAACCGACGGACAGGGAGGAGTAACTATGGCTACACCTTC. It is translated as CASSNRRTGRSNYGYTF.

Here the CDR3 reads CASSLYGTGAEAFF. In DNA form, the CDR3 reads TGTGCCAGCAGCTTGTACGGGACAGGAGCGGAAGCTTTCTTT. This chain links TRBV7-9 with TRBJ1-1; TRBD1 aligns across 8 bases. This CDR3 has 14 residues. Per the germline V gene, CDR1 is SEHNR and CDR2 is FQNEAQ (reference sequence). Trimming at V came to 3 bases and at J to 8 bases, leaving 8 bases not matched to a gene. The complete variable domain, with remaining parts taken from reference TRBV7-9 and TRBJ1-1, reads DTGVSQNPRHKITKRGQNVTFRCDPISEHNRLYWYRQTLGQGPEFLTYFQNEAQLEKSRLLSDRFSAERPKGSFSTLEIQRTEQGDSAMYLCASSLYGTGAEAFFGQGTRLTVV.

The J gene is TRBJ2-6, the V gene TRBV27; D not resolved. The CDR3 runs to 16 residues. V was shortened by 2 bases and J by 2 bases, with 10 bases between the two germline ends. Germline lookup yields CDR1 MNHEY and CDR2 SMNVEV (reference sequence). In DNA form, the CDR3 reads TGTGCCAGCAGTTTAAGCGTGGTCGCTGGGGCCAACGTCCTGACTTTC. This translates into CASSLSVVAGANVLTF. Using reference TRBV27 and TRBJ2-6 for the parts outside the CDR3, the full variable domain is EAQVTQNPRYLITVTGKKLTVTCSQNMNHEYMSWYRQDPGLGLRQIYYSMNVEVTDKGDVPEGYKVSRKEKRNFPLILESPSPNQTSLYFCASSLSVVAGANVLTFGAGSRLTVL.

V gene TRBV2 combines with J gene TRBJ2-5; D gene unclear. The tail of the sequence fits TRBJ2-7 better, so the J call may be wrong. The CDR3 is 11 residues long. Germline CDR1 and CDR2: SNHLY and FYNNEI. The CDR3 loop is CAARISYEQYF. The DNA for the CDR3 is TGTGCCGCGCGCATTTCCTACGAGCAGTACTTC.

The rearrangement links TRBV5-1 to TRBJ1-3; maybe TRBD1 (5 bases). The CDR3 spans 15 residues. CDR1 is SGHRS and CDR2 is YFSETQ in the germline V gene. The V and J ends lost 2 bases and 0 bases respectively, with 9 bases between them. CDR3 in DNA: TGCGCCAGCAGCTTACAACAGGCCTCTGGAAACACCATATATTTT. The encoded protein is CASSLQQASGNTIYF.

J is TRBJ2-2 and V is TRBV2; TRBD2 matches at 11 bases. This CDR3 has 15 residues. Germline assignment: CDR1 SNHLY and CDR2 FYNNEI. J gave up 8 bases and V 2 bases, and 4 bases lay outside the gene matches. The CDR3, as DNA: TGTGCCAGCAGTGAAACTAGCGGGAGCGCGGGGGAGCTGTTTTTT. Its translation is CASSETSGSAGELFF.

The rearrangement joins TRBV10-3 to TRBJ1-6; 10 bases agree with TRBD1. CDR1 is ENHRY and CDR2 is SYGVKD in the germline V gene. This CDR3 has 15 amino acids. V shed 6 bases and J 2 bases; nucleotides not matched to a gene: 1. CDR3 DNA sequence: TGTGCCATCAGGGGGACAGGGGCCTATAATTCACCCCTCCACTTT. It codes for CAIRGTGAYNSPLHF.

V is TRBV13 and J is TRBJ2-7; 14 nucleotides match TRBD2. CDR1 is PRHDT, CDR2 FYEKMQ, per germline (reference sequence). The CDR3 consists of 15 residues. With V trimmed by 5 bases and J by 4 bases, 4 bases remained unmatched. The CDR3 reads CASSPRTSGGYEQYF. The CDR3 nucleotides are TGTGCCAGCAGCCCCCGGACTAGCGGGGGGTACGAGCAGTACTTC.

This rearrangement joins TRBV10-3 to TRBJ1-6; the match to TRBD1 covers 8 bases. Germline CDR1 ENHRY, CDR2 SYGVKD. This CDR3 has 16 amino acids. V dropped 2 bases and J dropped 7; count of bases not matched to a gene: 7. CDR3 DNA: TGTGCCATCAGTGAGAATCTTGGGACAGGCAATTCACCCCTCCACTTT. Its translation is CAISENLGTGNSPLHF.

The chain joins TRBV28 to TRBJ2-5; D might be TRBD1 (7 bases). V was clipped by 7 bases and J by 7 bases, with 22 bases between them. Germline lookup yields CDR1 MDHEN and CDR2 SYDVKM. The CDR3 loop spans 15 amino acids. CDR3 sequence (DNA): TGTGCCAGCATTCCCGGAGGGGGCTTGTACGGGACCCAGTACTTC. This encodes CASIPGGGLYGTQYF.

The CDR3 region has the DNA TGCGCCAGCAGTGAGTGGGGCAGGGCCACAGATACGCAGTATTTT. Protein sequence: CASSEWGRATDTQYF. V usage is TRBV10-2 and J usage is TRBJ2-3; TRBD1 might be the D (5 bases). The germline V gene encodes CDR1 WSHSY and CDR2 SAAADI. This CDR3 spans 15 amino acids. Trimming shortened V by 1 base and J by 2 bases, and 10 bases separated the two germline ends.